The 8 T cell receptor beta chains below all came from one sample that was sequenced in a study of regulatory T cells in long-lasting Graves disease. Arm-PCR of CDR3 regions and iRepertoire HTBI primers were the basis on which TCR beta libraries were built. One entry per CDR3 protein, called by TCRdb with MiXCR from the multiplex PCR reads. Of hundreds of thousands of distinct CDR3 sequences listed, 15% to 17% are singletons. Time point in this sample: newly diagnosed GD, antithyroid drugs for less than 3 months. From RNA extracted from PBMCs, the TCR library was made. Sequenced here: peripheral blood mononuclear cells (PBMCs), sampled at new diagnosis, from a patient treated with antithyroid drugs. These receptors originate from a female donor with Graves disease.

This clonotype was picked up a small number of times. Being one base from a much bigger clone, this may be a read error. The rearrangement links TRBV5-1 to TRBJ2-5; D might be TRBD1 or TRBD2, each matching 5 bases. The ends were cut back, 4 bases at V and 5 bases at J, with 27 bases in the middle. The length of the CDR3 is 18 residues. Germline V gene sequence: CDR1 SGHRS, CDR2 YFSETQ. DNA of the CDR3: TGCGCCAGCAGCCCGAGCCTGACCGGGGCAGGGAGTTACGAGACCCAGTACTTC. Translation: CASSPSLTGAGSYETQYF.

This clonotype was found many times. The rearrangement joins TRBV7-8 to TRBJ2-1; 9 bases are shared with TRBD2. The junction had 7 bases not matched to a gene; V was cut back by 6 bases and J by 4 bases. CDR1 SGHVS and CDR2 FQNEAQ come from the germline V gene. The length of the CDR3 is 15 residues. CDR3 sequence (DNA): TGTGCCAGCAGTCCGAGCGGGAGGAATTACAATGAGCAGTTCTTC. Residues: CASSPSGRNYNEQFF.

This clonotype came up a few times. CDR3 sequence: CASSLVFASTDTQYF. The CDR3 DNA reads as TGTGCCAGCAGCTTAGTCTTCGCTAGCACAGATACGCAGTATTTT. V gene TRBV7-9 combines with J gene TRBJ2-3; D is unresolved. Trimming pared 1 base from V and 0 bases from J, leaving 8 bases between. Germline V gives CDR1 SEHNR, CDR2 FQNEAQ (reference sequence). The CDR3 length is 15 residues. Full variable domain (missing parts from reference TRBV7-9 and TRBJ2-3): DTGVSQNPRHKITKRGQNVTFRCDPISEHNRLYWYRQTLGQGPEFLTYFQNEAQLEKSRLLSDRFSAERPKGSFSTLEIQRTEQGDSAMYLCASSLVFASTDTQYFGPGTRLTVL.

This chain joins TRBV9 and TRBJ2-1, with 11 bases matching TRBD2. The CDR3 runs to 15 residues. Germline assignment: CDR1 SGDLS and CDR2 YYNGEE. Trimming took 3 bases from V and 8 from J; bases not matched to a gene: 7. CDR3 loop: CASSATSGSDYEQFF. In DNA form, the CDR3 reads TGTGCCAGCAGCGCAACTAGCGGGAGTGATTATGAGCAGTTCTTC.

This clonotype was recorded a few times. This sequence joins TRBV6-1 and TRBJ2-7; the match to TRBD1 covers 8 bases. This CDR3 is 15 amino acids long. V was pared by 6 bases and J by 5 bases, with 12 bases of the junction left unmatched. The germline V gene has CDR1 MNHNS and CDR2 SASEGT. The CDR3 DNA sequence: TGTGCCAGCAGAATTTCCGGGACAGGCAGCCACGAGCAGTACTTC. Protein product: CASRISGTGSHEQYF.

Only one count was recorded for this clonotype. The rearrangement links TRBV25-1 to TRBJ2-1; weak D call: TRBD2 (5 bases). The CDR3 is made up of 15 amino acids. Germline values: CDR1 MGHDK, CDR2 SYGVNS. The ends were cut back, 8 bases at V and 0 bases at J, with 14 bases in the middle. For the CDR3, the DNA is TGTGCCAGCCGCCTTCCTGGGAGCTCCTACAATGAGCAGTTCTTC. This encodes CASRLPGSSYNEQFF.

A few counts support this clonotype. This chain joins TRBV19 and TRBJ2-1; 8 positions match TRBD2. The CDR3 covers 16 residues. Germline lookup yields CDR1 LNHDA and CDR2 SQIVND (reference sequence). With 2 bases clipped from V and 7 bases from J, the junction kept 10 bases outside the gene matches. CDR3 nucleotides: TGTGCCAGTAGTATATCCCCGGGACTAGGAGGAAATGAGCAGTTCTTC. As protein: CASSISPGLGGNEQFF.

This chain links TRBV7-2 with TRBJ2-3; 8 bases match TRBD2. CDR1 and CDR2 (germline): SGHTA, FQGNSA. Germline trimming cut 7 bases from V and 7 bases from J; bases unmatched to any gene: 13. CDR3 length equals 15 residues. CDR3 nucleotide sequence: TGTGCCAGCAACGAGGGACTAGTCCTCCTACATACGCAGTATTTT. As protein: CASNEGLVLLHTQYF.